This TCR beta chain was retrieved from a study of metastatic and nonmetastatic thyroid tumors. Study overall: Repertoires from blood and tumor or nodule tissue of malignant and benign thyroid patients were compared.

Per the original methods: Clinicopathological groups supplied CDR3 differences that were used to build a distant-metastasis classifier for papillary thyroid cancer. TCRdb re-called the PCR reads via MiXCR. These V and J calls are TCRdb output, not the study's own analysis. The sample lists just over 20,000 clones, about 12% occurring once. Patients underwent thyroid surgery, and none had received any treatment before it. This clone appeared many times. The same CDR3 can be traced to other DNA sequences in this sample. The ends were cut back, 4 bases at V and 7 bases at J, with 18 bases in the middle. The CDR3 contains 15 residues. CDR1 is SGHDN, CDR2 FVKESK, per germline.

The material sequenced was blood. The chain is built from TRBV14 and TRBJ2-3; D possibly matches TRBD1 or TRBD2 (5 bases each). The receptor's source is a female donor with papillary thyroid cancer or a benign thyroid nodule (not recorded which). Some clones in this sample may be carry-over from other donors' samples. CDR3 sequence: CASSPDQGPGNTQYF. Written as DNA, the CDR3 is TGTGCCAGCAGCCCCGACCAGGGCCCGGGGAATACGCAGTATTTT.